This TCR beta chain was sequenced during a study of CD8+ T cells in alopecia areata. cDNA prepared by RNA extraction and subsequent reverse transcription served as the template for sequencing. Clones were sequenced by immunoSEQ multiplex PCR, and TCRdb holds only the in-frame ones, with some missing. The sample includes over 150,000 clones, about three fifths of them seen just once. This CDR3 region has 14 residues. CDR1 SGHRS and CDR2 YFSETQ come from the germline V gene. V shed 6 bases, J shed 1 base, and the junction held 5 bases outside the gene matches. The treatment was: oral pan-JAK inhibitor, 5-10 mg twice daily.

The input for sequencing was CD4+ T cells sorted from blood, taken at week 4, from a patient treated with tofacitinib. This clonotype originated in a human donor with alopecia areata. V usage is TRBV5-1 and J usage is TRBJ1-1; 8 nucleotides match TRBD1. In DNA form, the CDR3 reads TGCGCCAGCACCACGACAGGGGCGAACACTGAAGCTTTCTTT. This gives the protein CASTTTGANTEAFF.